These T cell receptor beta chains were read from a single sample in a study of blood T cell repertoires in COVID-19. Assay used: immunoSEQ multiplex PCR; TCRdb lists only in-frame clones, some missing. Of roughly 250,000 clones in the sample, 70% to 90% were seen once. Sequencing input: peripheral blood. These receptors originate from a woman aged 40 to 50 who had recovered from COVID-19. Each CDR3 is given with its conserved first and last residue. Fields, in order: V gene, D gene, clone size, J gene, CDR3 DNA, CDR3 protein. The D gene is left open where the match is weak. Clone size is given for some rows only: seen once, a few or many times, or a class if the clone is expanded.

v_gene: TRBV19; d_gene: TRBD2; abundance: .; j_gene: TRBJ2-4; CDR3nt: TGTGCCAGTAGTGGAGCTAGCGGGAATAAAAACATTCAGTACTTC; CDR3aa: CASSGASGNKNIQYF
v_gene: TRBV4-1; d_gene: TRBD1; abundance: .; j_gene: TRBJ1-2; CDR3nt: TGCGCCAGCAGCACCAATCCCGGACAGGTCTATGGCTACACCTTC; CDR3aa: CASSTNPGQVYGYTF
v_gene: TRBV6-6; d_gene: TRBD2; abundance: .; j_gene: TRBJ2-7; CDR3nt: TGTGCCAGCAGTTACGGAGCTAGCGGGGACTACGAGCAGTACTTC; CDR3aa: CASSYGASGDYEQYF
v_gene: TRBV24-1; d_gene: .; abundance: .; j_gene: TRBJ2-2; CDR3nt: TGTGCCACCAGTGATTTGGATAGGCAGGGCAGCACCGGGGAGCTGTTTTTT; CDR3aa: CATSDLDRQGSTGELFF
v_gene: TRBV27; d_gene: .; abundance: .; j_gene: TRBJ2-7; CDR3nt: TGTGCCAGCAGTTTTTGGGCAGGGGACCGCTACGAGCAGTACTTC; CDR3aa: CASSFWAGDRYEQYF
v_gene: TRBV15; d_gene: .; abundance: .; j_gene: TRBJ1-2; CDR3nt: TGTGCCACCAGCAGACCCTGGGTCAGGGAGGCTAACTATGGCTACACCTTC; CDR3aa: CATSRPWVREANYGYTF
v_gene: TRBV11-3; d_gene: TRBD1; abundance: .; j_gene: TRBJ1-1; CDR3nt: TGTGCCAGCAGCTTAGATGGGGACAGGGGGTTGAATGAAGCTTTCTTT; CDR3aa: CASSLDGDRGLNEAFF
v_gene: TRBV7-2; d_gene: .; abundance: .; j_gene: TRBJ1-1; CDR3nt: TGTGCCAGCAGCTTAGATACAGGGTTTAACACTGAAGCTTTCTTT; CDR3aa: CASSLDTGFNTEAFF
v_gene: TRBV5-1; d_gene: TRBD1; abundance: .; j_gene: TRBJ1-5; CDR3nt: TGCGCCAGCAGCTCCGACAGGGCCAGCAATCAGCCCCAGCATTTT; CDR3aa: CASSSDRASNQPQHF
v_gene: TRBV7-2; d_gene: .; abundance: .; j_gene: TRBJ2-4; CDR3nt: TGTGCCAGCAGCTTAGGGGCAGGGGCCGCAAACATTCAGTACTTC; CDR3aa: CASSLGAGAANIQYF
v_gene: TRBV5-6; d_gene: TRBD1; abundance: .; j_gene: TRBJ1-2; CDR3nt: TGTGCCAGCAGCTACCGGGACAGGGTTGCTGGTGGCTACACCTTC; CDR3aa: CASSYRDRVAGGYTF
v_gene: TRBV15; d_gene: .; abundance: .; j_gene: TRBJ2-2; CDR3nt: TGTGCCACCAGCAGAGACCTAGTGGGCACCGGGGAGCTGTTTTTT; CDR3aa: CATSRDLVGTGELFF
v_gene: TRBV7-7; d_gene: TRBD1; abundance: once; j_gene: TRBJ2-2; CDR3nt: TGTGCTAGCACCCCGGGACAGGGAAGCGGGGAGCTGTTTTTT; CDR3aa: CASTPGQGSGELFF
v_gene: TRBV19; d_gene: .; abundance: once; j_gene: TRBJ2-6; CDR3nt: TGTGCCAGTAGCACCCTAGCGACCGGGGCCAACGTCCTGACTTTC; CDR3aa: CASSTLATGANVLTF